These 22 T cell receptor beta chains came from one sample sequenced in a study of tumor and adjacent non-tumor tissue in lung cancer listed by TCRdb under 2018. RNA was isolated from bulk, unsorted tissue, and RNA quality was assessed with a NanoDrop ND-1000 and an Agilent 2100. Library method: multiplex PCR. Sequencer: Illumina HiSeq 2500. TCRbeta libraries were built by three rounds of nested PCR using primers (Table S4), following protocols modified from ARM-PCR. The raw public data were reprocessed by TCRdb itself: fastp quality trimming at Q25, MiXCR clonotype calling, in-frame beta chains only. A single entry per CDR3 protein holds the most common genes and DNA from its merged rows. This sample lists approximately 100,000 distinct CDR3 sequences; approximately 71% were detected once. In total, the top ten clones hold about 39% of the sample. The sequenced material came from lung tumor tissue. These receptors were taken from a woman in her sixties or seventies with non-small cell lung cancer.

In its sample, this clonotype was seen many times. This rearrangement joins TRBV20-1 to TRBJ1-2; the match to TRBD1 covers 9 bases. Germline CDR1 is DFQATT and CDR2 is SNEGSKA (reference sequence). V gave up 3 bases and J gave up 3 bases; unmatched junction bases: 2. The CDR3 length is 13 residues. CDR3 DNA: TGCAGTGCTAGGGGGACAGGGTACTATGGCTACACCTTC. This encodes CSARGTGYYGYTF.

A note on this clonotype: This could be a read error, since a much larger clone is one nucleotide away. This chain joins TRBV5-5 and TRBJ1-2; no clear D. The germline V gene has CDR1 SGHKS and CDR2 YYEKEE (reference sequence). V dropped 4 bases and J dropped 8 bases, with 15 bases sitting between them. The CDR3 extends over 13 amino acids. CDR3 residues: CASSLTPDMGYTF. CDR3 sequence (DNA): TGTGCCAGCAGCCTCACCCCAGACATGGGCTACACCTTC. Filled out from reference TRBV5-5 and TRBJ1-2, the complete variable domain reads DAGVTQSPTHLIKTRGQQVTLRCSPISGHKSVSWYQQVLGQGPQFIFQYYEKEERGRGNFPDRFSARQFPNYSSELNVNALLLGDSALYLCASSLTPDMGYTFGSGTRLTVV.

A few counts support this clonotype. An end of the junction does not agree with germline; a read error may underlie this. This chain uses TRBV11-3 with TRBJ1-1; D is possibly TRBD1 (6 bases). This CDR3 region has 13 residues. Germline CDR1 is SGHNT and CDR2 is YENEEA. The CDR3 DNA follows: TGTGTCAGCAAGGGGGGTAAAGACACTGAAGCTTTCTTT. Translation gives CVSKGGKDTEAFF.

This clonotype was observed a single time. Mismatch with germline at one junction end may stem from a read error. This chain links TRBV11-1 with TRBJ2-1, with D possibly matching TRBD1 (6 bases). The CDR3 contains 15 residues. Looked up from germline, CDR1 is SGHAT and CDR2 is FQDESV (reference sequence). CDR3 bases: TGTGCCAGTAGCTTATTGGAGACAGGTTTCGATGAGCAGTTCTTC. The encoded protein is CASSLLETGFDEQFF. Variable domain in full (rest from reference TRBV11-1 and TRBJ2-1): EAEVAQSPRYKITEKSQAVAFWCDPISGHATLYWYRQILGQGPELLVQFQDESVVDDSQLPKDRFSAERLKGVDSTLKIQPAELGDSAMYLCASSLLETGFDEQFFGPGTRLTVL.

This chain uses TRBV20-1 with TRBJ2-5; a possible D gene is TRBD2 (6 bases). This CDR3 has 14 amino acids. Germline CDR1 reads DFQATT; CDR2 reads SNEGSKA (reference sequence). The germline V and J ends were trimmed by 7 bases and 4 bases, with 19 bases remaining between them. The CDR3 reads CSVTSGGTAETQYF. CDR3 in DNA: TGCAGTGTGACTAGTGGGGGTACCGCAGAGACCCAGTACTTC.

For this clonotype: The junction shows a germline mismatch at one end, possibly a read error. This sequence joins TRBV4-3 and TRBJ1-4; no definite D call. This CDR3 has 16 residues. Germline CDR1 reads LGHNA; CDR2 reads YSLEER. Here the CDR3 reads CTSSQGFVATNEKLFF. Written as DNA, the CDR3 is TGCACCAGCAGCCAAGGGTTTGTTGCAACTAATGAAAAACTGTTTTTT.

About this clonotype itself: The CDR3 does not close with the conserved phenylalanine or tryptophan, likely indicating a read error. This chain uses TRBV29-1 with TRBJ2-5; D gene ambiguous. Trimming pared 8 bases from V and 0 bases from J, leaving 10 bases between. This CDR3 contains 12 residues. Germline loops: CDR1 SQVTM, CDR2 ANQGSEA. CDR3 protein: CSLTAYQETQYL. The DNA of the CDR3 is TGCAGCCTTACGGCCTACCAAGAGACCCAGTACTTA.

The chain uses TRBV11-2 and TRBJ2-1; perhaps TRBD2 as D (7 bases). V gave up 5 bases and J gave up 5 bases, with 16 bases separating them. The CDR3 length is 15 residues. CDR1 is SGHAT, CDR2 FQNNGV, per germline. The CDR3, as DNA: TGTGCCAGCAGCCGGGGGGCGGCGACAGACAATGAGCAGTTCTTC. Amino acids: CASSRGAATDNEQFF.

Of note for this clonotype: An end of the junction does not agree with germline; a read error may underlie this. CDR3 sequence reads: CASGDQFSSTDTHYF. The CDR3 bases are TGTGCCAGCGGGGACCAGTTCTCTAGTACAGATACGCACTATTTT. This chain links TRBV11-1 with TRBJ2-3; D tentatively reads TRBD1 or TRBD2 (5 bases each). The CDR3 length is 15 residues. CDR1 is SGHAT and CDR2 is FQDESV in the germline V gene (reference sequence).

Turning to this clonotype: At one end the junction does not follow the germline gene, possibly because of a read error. The DNA of the CDR3 is TGCGCCAGCAGAAGCGGGATAGGCACAGATACGCAGAATTTT. Its translation: CASRSGIGTDTQNF. The chain is built from TRBV4-3 and TRBJ2-3; 7 nucleotides align to TRBD2. The CDR3 has 14 amino acids. Looked up from germline, CDR1 is LGHNA and CDR2 is YSLEER.

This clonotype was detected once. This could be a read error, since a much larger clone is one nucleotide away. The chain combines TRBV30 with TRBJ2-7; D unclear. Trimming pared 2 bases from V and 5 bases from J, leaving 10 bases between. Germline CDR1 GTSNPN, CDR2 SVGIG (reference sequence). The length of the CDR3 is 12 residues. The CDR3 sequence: CAWSFFTDEQYF. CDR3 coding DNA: TGTGCCTGGAGTTTTTTCACGGACGAGCAGTACTTC.

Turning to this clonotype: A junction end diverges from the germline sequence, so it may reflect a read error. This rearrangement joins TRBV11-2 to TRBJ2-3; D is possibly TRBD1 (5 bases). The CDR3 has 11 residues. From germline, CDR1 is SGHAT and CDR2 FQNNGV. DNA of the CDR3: TGTGCCAGCAGCTTAACAGGTACGCAGCACTTT. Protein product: CASSLTGTQHF. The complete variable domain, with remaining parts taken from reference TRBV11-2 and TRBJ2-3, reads EAGVAQSPRYKIIEKRQSVAFWCNPISGHATLYWYQQILGQGPKLLIQFQNNGVVDDSQLPKDRFSAERLKGVDSTLKIQPAKLEDSAVYLCASSLTGTQHFGPGTRLTVL.

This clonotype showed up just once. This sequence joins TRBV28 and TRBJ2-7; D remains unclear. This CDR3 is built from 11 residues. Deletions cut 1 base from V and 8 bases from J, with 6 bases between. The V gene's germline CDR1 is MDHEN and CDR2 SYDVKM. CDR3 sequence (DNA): TGTGCCAGCAGTTTATCGCCTAAGCAGTACTTC. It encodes CASSLSPKQYF.

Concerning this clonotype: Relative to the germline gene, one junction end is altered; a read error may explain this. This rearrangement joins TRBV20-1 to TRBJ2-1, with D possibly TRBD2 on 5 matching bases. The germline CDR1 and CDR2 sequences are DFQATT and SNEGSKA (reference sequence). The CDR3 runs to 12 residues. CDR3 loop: CSALASYIEQFF. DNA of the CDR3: TGCAGTGCGCTAGCATCCTACATTGAGCAGTTCTTT.

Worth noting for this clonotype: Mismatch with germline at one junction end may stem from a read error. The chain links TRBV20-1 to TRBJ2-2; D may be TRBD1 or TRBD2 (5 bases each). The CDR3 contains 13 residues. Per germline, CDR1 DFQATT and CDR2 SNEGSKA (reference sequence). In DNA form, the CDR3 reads TGCAGTGCTAGAGAGATGAACACCAGGGAGTTGTTTTTT. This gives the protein CSAREMNTRELFF.

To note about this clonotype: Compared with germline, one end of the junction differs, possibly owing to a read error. The CDR3 nucleotides read TGTCCCAGCAGCTGGGACAGTGTAATTAATGAAAAACTGTTTTTT. Its translation: CPSSWDSVINEKLFF. This chain links TRBV11-2 with TRBJ1-4, with 7 bases fitting TRBD1. Looked up from germline, CDR1 is SGHAT and CDR2 is FQNNGV. The CDR3 runs 15 residues. The entire variable domain, with the rest obtained from reference TRBV11-2 and TRBJ1-4, is as follows: EAGVAQSPRYKIIEKRQSVAFWCNPISGHATLYWYQQILGQGPKLLIQFQNNGVVDDSQLPKDRFSAERLKGVDSTLKIQPAKLEDSAVYLCPSSWDSVINEKLFFGSGTQLSVL.

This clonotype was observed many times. CDR3 in amino acids: CASSLVLAGPSYEQYF. In DNA, the CDR3 is TGTGCCAGCAGCTTAGTATTAGCGGGGCCCTCCTACGAGCAGTACTTC. The V call is TRBV11-2, the J call TRBJ2-7; 8 positions agree with TRBD2. Germline CDR1 SGHAT, CDR2 FQNNGV. With 1 base clipped from V and 0 bases from J, the junction kept 5 bases outside the gene matches. The CDR3 contains 16 residues.

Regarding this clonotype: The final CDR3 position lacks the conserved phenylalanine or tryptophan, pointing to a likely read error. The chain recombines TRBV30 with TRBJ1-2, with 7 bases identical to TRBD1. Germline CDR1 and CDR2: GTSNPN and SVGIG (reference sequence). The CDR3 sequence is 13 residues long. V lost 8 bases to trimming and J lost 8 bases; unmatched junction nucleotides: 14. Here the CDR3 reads CAGVGFTGVGYTI. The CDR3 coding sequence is TGTGCCGGCGTGGGATTTACAGGGGTCGGCTACACCATC.

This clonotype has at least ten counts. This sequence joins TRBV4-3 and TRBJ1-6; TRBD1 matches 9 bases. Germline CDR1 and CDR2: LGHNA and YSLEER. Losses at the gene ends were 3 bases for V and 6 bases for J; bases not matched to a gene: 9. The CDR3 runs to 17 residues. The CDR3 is CASSQQPGTGINSPLHF. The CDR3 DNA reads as TGCGCCAGCAGCCAGCAACCCGGGACAGGGATTAATTCACCCCTCCACTTT.

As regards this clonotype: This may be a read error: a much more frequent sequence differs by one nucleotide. The DNA for the CDR3 is TGTGCCAGCAGCTTAGACGGAGGGACCGAGGGGATCTTC. It translates to CASSLDGGTEGIF. The rearrangement links TRBV7-9 to TRBJ2-7; D might be TRBD2 (6 bases). CDR1 and CDR2 from the germline V gene are SEHNR and FQNEAQ (reference sequence). CDR3 length: 13 amino acids.

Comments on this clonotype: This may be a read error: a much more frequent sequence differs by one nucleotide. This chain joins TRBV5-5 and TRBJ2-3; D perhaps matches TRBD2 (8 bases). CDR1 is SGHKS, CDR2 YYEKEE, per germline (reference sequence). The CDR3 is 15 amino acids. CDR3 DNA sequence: TGTGCCAGCAGCTGGGGGCCGGGGGGGACAGATACGCAGTTTTTT. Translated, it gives CASSWGPGGTDTQFF.

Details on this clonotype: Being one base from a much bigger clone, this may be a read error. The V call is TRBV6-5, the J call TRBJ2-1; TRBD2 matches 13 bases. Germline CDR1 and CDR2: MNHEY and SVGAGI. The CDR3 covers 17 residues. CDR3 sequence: CASNYATGTSGNNEQFF. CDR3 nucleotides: TGTGCCAGCAATTACGCTACCGGGACTAGCGGGAACAATGAGCAGTTCTTC.